This T cell receptor (beta chain) emerged from a study of T cells after yellow fever vaccination. The germline V gene has CDR1 SGHTA and CDR2 FQGNSA. Trimming removed 4 bases from V and 6 bases from J, with 11 bases in between. This CDR3 has 13 residues. Whole-study results and caveats: A faster peak, day 5 versus 15, was reached by the weaker secondary response. The bulk population could contribute abundant contaminating clonotypes to FACS-sorted repertoires. At under 97% for CD4 and approximately 88% for CD8, most primary-vaccination clones showed up again after the booster.

It was through 5'RACE template switching that TCR cDNA was made, with a universal primer site and UMIs added. TCRdb called the 5' RACE reads again in MiXCR, with one record for every CDR3 protein. The table shows under 300,000 distinct CDR3 sequences, with less than 9% occurring only once. This clonotype is deemed medium-sized. Antigen: not known. The sample was CD4+ T cells sorted from PBMCs, taken 15 days after the yellow fever booster vaccination. The chain carries TRBV7-2 and TRBJ2-3, with D perhaps matching TRBD1 (5 bases). The sequence was collected from a man aged 25 to 45 who received the YFV17D yellow fever vaccine. The CDR3 nucleotides are TGTGCCAGCAGCTCGCAGGGATCGGATACGCAGTATTTT. Protein sequence: CASSSQGSDTQYF.